This is a list of T cell receptor beta chains from one sample in a study of shared clonotypes between healthy human individuals. The table came from immunoSEQ multiplex PCR; TCRdb's copy has only in-frame clones and leaves some out. Among fewer than 650,000 clones listed, around 80% were seen once. Sample: PBMCs. Source of these receptors: a woman aged 40-49 years in good health. Some clones in this sample may be carry-over from other donors' samples. Each CDR3 is given with its conserved first and last residue. D genes are given only for firm matches. A row's size may be missing; if present it is once, few, many or a size class.

j_call,v_call,d_call,clone_size,cdr3_aa,cdr3_nt
TRBJ2-3,TRBV5-8,TRBD2,NA,CASSFSGTSTDTQYF,TGTGCCAGCAGCTTTAGCGGGACTAGCACAGATACGCAGTATTTT
TRBJ1-2,TRBV5-4,NA,NA,CASSLGRAGYGYTF,TGTGCCAGCAGCTTGGGCAGGGCGGGCTATGGCTACACCTTC
TRBJ1-1,TRBV25-1,NA,NA,CASRVSSRNTEAFF,TGTGCCAGCAGAGTCTCGTCGCGGAACACTGAAGCCTTCTTT
TRBJ2-7,TRBV5-6,TRBD2,NA,CASSLFHRAGDSHEQYF,TGTGCCAGCAGCTTGTTTCATCGGGCGGGAGATTCCCACGAGCAGTACTTC
TRBJ2-7,TRBV7-9,TRBD1,many,CASSADRGRGDYHPYEQYF,TGTGCCAGCAGCGCGGACAGGGGGCGCGGGGACTATCACCCCTACGAGCAGTACTTC
TRBJ2-3,TRBV7-2,NA,NA,CASSPLGHSTDTQYF,TGTGCCAGCAGCCCTCTAGGGCACAGCACAGATACGCAGTATTTT
TRBJ2-5,TRBV7-8,TRBD2,NA,CANGRGVQETQYF,TGTGCCAACGGGAGGGGGGTCCAAGAGACCCAGTACTTC
TRBJ2-7,TRBV27,TRBD2,NA,CASSRASGITYEQYF,TGTGCCAGCAGTAGGGCTAGCGGGATAACCTACGAGCAGTACTTC
TRBJ1-1,TRBV5-4,NA,NA,CASSLMLVDVEAFF,TGTGCCAGCAGCTTGATGCTTGTTGACGTTGAAGCTTTCTTT
TRBJ2-1,TRBV5-4,NA,NA,CASSLPDSYNEQFF,TGTGCCAGCAGCTTGCCGGACTCCTACAATGAGCAGTTCTTC
TRBJ2-2,TRBV5-1,NA,once,CASSLGRHTGELFF,TGCGCCAGCAGCTTGGGACGACACACCGGGGAGCTGTTTTTT
TRBJ1-2,TRBV18,NA,NA,CASEGTQANYGYTF,TGTGCCAGCGAAGGGACTCAGGCTAACTATGGCTACACCTTC
TRBJ2-7,TRBV15,TRBD2,many,CATSREGGSSYEQYF,TGTGCCACCAGCAGAGAGGGAGGGAGCTCCTACGAGCAGTACTTC
TRBJ2-7,TRBV30,NA,few,CAWREGRLDEQYF,TGTGCCTGGAGAGAGGGGCGGCTCGACGAGCAGTACTTC
TRBJ2-2,TRBV11-2,TRBD1,NA,CASSLTGGANTGELFF,TGTGCCAGCAGCCTAACAGGGGGCGCGAACACCGGGGAGCTGTTTTTT
TRBJ1-2,TRBV5-1,TRBD1,NA,CASSLEGAGWDYGYTF,TGCGCCAGCAGCTTGGAGGGGGCAGGGTGGGACTATGGCTACACCTTC
TRBJ2-6,TRBV19,NA,NA,CASSILGSGANVLTF,TGTGCCAGTAGTATTTTGGGTTCTGGGGCCAACGTCCTGACTTTC
TRBJ2-1,TRBV4-2,NA,NA,CASSQELGSFHNEQFF,TGTGCCAGCAGCCAAGAACTGGGGTCGTTTCACAATGAGCAGTTCTTC
TRBJ2-1,TRBV10-3,TRBD1,few,CAISESGQGAGNEQFF,TGTGCCATCAGTGAGTCCGGACAGGGGGCTGGAAATGAGCAGTTCTTC
TRBJ2-5,TRBV7-2,TRBD2,NA,CASNYLLGGGIGTQYF,TGTGCCAGCAACTACTTACTAGGCGGGGGGATTGGGACCCAGTACTTC
TRBJ1-5,TRBV11-2,TRBD1,NA,CASTQPGDRGFYQPQHF,TGTGCCAGCACCCAACCCGGGGACAGGGGGTTTTATCAGCCCCAGCATTTT
TRBJ2-7,TRBV10-3,TRBD1,NA,CAISAGQGGEQYF,TGTGCCATCAGTGCCGGACAGGGGGGCGAGCAGTACTTC
TRBJ2-2,TRBV4-2,NA,NA,CASSALARSDTGELFF,TGTGCCAGCAGCGCACTGGCTAGAAGTGACACCGGGGAGCTGTTTTTT
TRBJ2-5,TRBV29-1,NA,NA,CSVELGRVGETQYF,TGCAGCGTTGAACTGGGGAGAGTTGGGGAGACCCAGTACTTC
TRBJ2-5,TRBV6-6,NA,NA,CASSKRTVQETQYF,TGTGCCAGCAGTAAAAGGACAGTGCAAGAGACCCAGTACTTC
TRBJ2-4,TRBV11-1,NA,NA,CASSPGAPAFQYF,TGTGCCAGCAGTCCGGGAGCTCCGGCATTTCAGTACTTC
TRBJ1-4,TRBV5-1,NA,once,CASSKRQDENEKLFF,TGCGCCAGCAGCAAGCGACAGGACGAGAATGAAAAACTGTTTTTT
TRBJ2-7,TRBV19,TRBD1,NA,CASSVTGAEAEQYF,TGTGCCAGTAGTGTAACAGGGGCGGAGGCGGAGCAGTACTTC
TRBJ1-1,TRBV28,NA,NA,CASSWRGAGTEAFF,TGTGCCAGCAGTTGGCGGGGCGCGGGCACTGAAGCTTTCTTT
TRBJ1-4,TRBV30,NA,NA,CAWSVGTSNEKLFF,TGTGCCTGGAGTGTGGGAACTTCTAATGAAAAACTGTTTTTT
TRBJ2-5,TRBV5-1,NA,NA,CASSLAPAAYQETQYF,TGCGCCAGCAGCTTGGCCCCAGCGGCGTACCAAGAGACCCAGTACTTC
TRBJ2-3,TRBV9,TRBD2,NA,CASSARGGSTDTQYF,TGTGCCAGCAGCGCACGCGGGGGTTCCACAGATACGCAGTATTTT
TRBJ2-3,TRBV4-1,NA,few,CASSQALDTQYF,TGCGCCAGCAGCCAAGCCTTAGATACGCAGTATTTT
TRBJ2-1,TRBV5-4,TRBD2,NA,CASRSTSGYNEQFF,TGTGCCAGCAGGTCCACTAGCGGTTACAATGAGCAGTTCTTC
TRBJ1-2,TRBV7-2,NA,NA,CASSQRPGRHGYTF,TGTGCCAGCAGCCAAAGGCCGGGCCGCCATGGCTACACCTTC
TRBJ1-2,TRBV10-3,NA,few,CAISEQNYGYTF,TGTGCCATCAGTGAACAGAACTATGGCTACACCTTC
TRBJ1-2,TRBV28,NA,NA,CASSPGLNYGYTF,TGTGCCAGCAGTCCGGGACTCAACTATGGCTACACCTTC
TRBJ1-5,TRBV28,TRBD1,NA,CASSSLGQGTDQPQHF,TGTGCCAGCAGTTCCCTTGGACAGGGCACCGATCAGCCCCAGCATTTT
TRBJ2-1,TRBV11-3,NA,NA,CASSLDPRRFNEQFF,TGTGCCAGCAGCTTAGATCCCCGGAGATTCAATGAGCAGTTCTTC
TRBJ1-2,TRBV27,NA,NA,CASSFFPPKGFGYTF,TGTGCCAGCAGTTTTTTCCCACCAAAAGGGTTTGGCTACACCTTC
TRBJ2-7,TRBV30,TRBD1,NA,CAWSRDRGNEQYF,TGTGCCTGGAGCAGGGACAGGGGGAACGAGCAGTACTTC
TRBJ2-1,TRBV10-3,TRBD2,many,CAISAISGRKDNEQFF,TGTGCCATCAGTGCCATTAGCGGGAGGAAGGACAATGAGCAGTTCTTC
TRBJ1-1,TRBV30,TRBD1,NA,CAWRPPGGRQNTEAFF,TGTGCCTGGAGACCCCCAGGGGGCAGACAGAACACTGAAGCTTTCTTT
TRBJ1-1,TRBV13,NA,NA,CASSKETGSREAFF,TGTGCCAGCAGTAAAGAAACAGGGAGTAGGGAAGCTTTCTTT
TRBJ2-1,TRBV15,NA,NA,CATTAVRGNEQFF,TGTGCCACCACCGCGGTCAGGGGCAATGAGCAGTTCTTC
TRBJ2-1,TRBV7-9,NA,NA,CASSLAGGRGEQFF,TGTGCCAGCAGCTTAGCGGGGGGGCGAGGTGAGCAGTTCTTC
TRBJ1-1,TRBV30,TRBD1,many,CAWRQGRAYTEAFF,TGTGCCTGGAGACAGGGGAGGGCGTACACTGAAGCTTTCTTT
TRBJ2-1,TRBV12-2,NA,NA,CASRPAKGTNYNEQFF,TGTGCAAGTCGTCCTGCCAAAGGGACTAACTACAATGAGCAGTTCTTC
TRBJ2-7,TRBV5-1,NA,few,CASSLGQMGDEQYF,TGCGCCAGCAGCTTGGGTCAGATGGGGGACGAGCAGTACTTC
TRBJ2-7,TRBV2,NA,NA,CASSEVGYEQYF,TGTGCCAGCAGTGAAGTGGGTTACGAGCAGTACTTC
TRBJ1-6,TRBV4-2,TRBD1,NA,CASSQPTGGAESPLHF,TGTGCCAGCAGCCAACCGACAGGGGGCGCGGAGTCACCCCTCCACTTT
TRBJ2-3,TRBV27,TRBD2,NA,CASRRLAGITDTQYF,TGTGCCAGCAGGCGACTAGCGGGAATCACAGATACGCAGTATTTT
TRBJ1-3,TRBV5-6,NA,NA,CASSLRGIGGNTIYF,TGTGCCAGCAGCTTGCGGGGTATAGGTGGAAACACCATATATTTT
TRBJ1-1,TRBV4-1,NA,many,CASSQRTLRAMNTEAFF,TGCGCCAGCAGCCAACGTACCCTCAGAGCCATGAACACTGAAGCTTTCTTT